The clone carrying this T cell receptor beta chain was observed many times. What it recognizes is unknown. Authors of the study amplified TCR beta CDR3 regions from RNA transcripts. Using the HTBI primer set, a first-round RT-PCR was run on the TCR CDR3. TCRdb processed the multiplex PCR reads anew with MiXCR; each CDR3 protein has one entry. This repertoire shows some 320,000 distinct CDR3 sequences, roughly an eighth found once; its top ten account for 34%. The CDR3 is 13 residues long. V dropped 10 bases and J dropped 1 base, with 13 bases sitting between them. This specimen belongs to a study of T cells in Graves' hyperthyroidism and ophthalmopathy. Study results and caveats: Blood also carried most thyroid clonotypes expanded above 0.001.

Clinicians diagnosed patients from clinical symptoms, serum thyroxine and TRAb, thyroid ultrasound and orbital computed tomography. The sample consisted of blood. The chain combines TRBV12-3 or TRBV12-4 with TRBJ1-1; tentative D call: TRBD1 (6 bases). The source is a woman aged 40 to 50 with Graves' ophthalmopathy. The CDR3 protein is CATQGIGNTEAFF. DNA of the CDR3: TGTGCCACCCAGGGGATAGGGAACACTGAAGCTTTCTTT.